Sequencing of this T cell receptor beta chain was carried out in a study of identical twins. Many counts were recorded for this clonotype. TCRdb re-called the 5' RACE reads through MiXCR, storing one row per CDR3 protein. The sample yields around 370,000 distinct CDR3 sequences, 7% to 9.5% seen once. The V end was cut by 3 bases, the J end by 5 bases, with 4 bases between. This CDR3 contains 11 residues. Germline V gene sequence: CDR1 MNHEY, CDR2 SMNVEV (reference sequence). The sequence was obtained from a woman between 45 and 60 years old in good health. This chain uses TRBV27 with TRBJ1-2; no reliable D call. The specimen sequenced was naive T cells sorted from blood. The CDR3 DNA reads TGTGCCAGCAGTTTTAGATATGGCTACACCTTC. Translating it yields CASSFRYGYTF.